These 13 T cell receptor beta chains were sequenced from one sample in a study of shared clonotypes between healthy human individuals. Using immunoSEQ multiplex PCR, the repertoire was profiled, and TCRdb retains in-frame clones only, with some absent. The repertoire holds 2 million to 2.5 million clones, with approximately 96% as singletons. Input material: naive CD4+ T cells sorted from blood. Subset of the sample: CD45RA+ positively selected. These receptors all stem from a man aged 18 to 30 in good health.

The V call is TRBV27, the J call TRBJ1-6; TRBD1 agrees at 11 bases. This CDR3 has 15 residues. V lost 2 bases to trimming and J lost 13 bases; unmatched junction nucleotides: 7. From germline, CDR1 is MNHEY and CDR2 SMNVEV (reference sequence). The CDR3 DNA is TGTGCCAGCAGTTTACAAGGGACAGGGGGTTTGCCCCTCCACTTT. Its protein product is CASSLQGTGGLPLHF.

This clone appeared a single time. This chain uses TRBV6-5 with TRBJ1-5; D might be TRBD1 (6 bases). This CDR3 comprises 14 residues. Germline V CDR1 and CDR2: MNHEY, SVGAGI. V lost 4 bases, J lost 4 bases, and 11 bases lay in between. CDR3 nucleotides: TGTGCCAGCAGTTCCCGGGACAAAAATCAGCCCCAGCATTTT. This codes for CASSSRDKNQPQHF.

This clone was seen once. The rearrangement uses TRBV5-1 and TRBJ1-1, with 9 bases lining up with TRBD1. Germline lookup yields CDR1 SGHRS and CDR2 YFSETQ. Trimming removed 2 bases from V and 1 base from J; junction bases left unmatched: 9. The length of the CDR3 is 17 residues. The CDR3, as DNA: TGCGCCAGCAGCTTACACAGGGGGCTCGTAGGGAACACTGAAGCTTTCTTT. Translated: CASSLHRGLVGNTEAFF.

This clone appeared once. V is TRBV27 and J is TRBJ1-5, with a weak D call TRBD1 (5 bases). CDR1 MNHEY and CDR2 SMNVEV come from the germline V gene (reference sequence). Trimming removed 5 bases from V and 4 bases from J, with 12 bases in between. The CDR3 contains 14 residues. The CDR3 loop reads CASSPLGANQPQHF. The DNA of the CDR3 is TGTGCCAGCAGTCCCCTCGGGGCGAATCAGCCCCAGCATTTT.

This clone was detected once. The chain links TRBV5-6 to TRBJ1-2; 9 nucleotides line up with TRBD1. Per germline, CDR1 SGHDT and CDR2 YYEEEE. The CDR3 is 14 residues long. J lost 4 bases, V lost 3 bases, and 4 bases had no gene match. The CDR3 sequence is CASSSDRGSYGYTF. CDR3 nucleotides: TGTGCCAGCAGCTCCGACAGGGGGAGCTATGGCTACACCTTC. Supplemented by reference TRBV5-6 and TRBJ1-2, the full variable domain reads DAGVTQSPTHLIKTRGQQVTLRCSPKSGHDTVSWYQQALGQGPQFIFQYYEEEERQRGNFPDRFSGHQFPNYSSELNVNALLLGDSALYLCASSSDRGSYGYTFGSGTRLTVV.

The V and J genes are TRBV18 and TRBJ1-5; perhaps TRBD1 as D (6 bases). V lost 6 bases to trimming and J lost 5 bases, with 11 bases between them. There are 13 residues in the CDR3. CDR1 is KGHSH, CDR2 LQKENI, per germline. CDR3 loop: CASSAGGDQPQHF. DNA of the CDR3: TGTGCCAGCTCCGCGGGGGGCGATCAGCCCCAGCATTTT.

The sample holds a few counts of this clone. This CDR3 reads CASGVASGELFF. CDR3 DNA sequence: TGTGCCAGCGGGGTAGCTTCCGGGGAGCTGTTTTTT. The rearrangement joins TRBV6-6 to TRBJ2-2; D gene ambiguous. Germline V lookup: CDR1 MNHNY, CDR2 SVGAGI (reference sequence). Trimming removed 8 bases at V and 6 bases at J, with 10 bases between. This CDR3 is 12 amino acids long.

The V and J genes are TRBV5-4 and TRBJ2-2; the D gene could be TRBD1 or TRBD2 (6 bases each). The germline V gene encodes CDR1 SGHNT and CDR2 YYREEE (reference sequence). The V and J ends lost 1 base and 2 bases respectively, with 9 bases between them. The CDR3 has 15 residues. The CDR3 loop is CASSLRGRNTGELFF. The CDR3 DNA follows: TGTGCCAGCAGCTTGCGGGGGCGTAACACCGGGGAGCTGTTTTTT. Together with reference TRBV5-4 and TRBJ2-2, the CDR3 gives the full variable domain: ETGVTQSPTHLIKTRGQQVTLRCSSQSGHNTVSWYQQALGQGPQFIFQYYREEENGRGNFPPRFSGLQFPNYSSELNVNALELDDSALYLCASSLRGRNTGELFFGEGSRLTVL.

The chain couples TRBV19 to TRBJ2-3; 8 nucleotides match TRBD1. This CDR3 is 16 amino acids long. The V gene end was trimmed by 4 bases and the J gene end by 0 bases; junction bases not matched to a gene: 6. CDR1 is LNHDA and CDR2 is SQIVND in the germline V gene (reference sequence). The CDR3: CASSKQTGVSTDTQYF. CDR3 nucleotides: TGTGCCAGTAGTAAACAGACAGGGGTTAGCACAGATACGCAGTATTTT.

The J gene is TRBJ1-3, the V gene TRBV4-3; 9 bases agree with TRBD1. The CDR3 runs 17 residues. After removal of 3 bases from V and 0 bases from J, the junction contained 6 bases not matched to a gene. Per the germline V gene, CDR1 is LGHNA and CDR2 is YSLEER. The CDR3 sequence is CASSQGQGFTSGNTIYF. The CDR3 nucleotides read TGCGCCAGCAGCCAGGGACAGGGTTTTACCTCTGGAAACACCATATATTTT.

The chain uses TRBV5-4 and TRBJ2-2; 14 bases agree with TRBD2. The germline gives CDR1 SGHNT, CDR2 YYREEE (reference sequence). This CDR3 comprises 19 residues. With V trimmed by 5 bases and J by 5 bases, 14 bases remained unmatched. The CDR3 DNA follows: TGTGCCAGCAGACGGGGGACTAGCGGGAGTCTCCCGATGACCGGGGAGCTGTTTTTT. This sequence encodes CASRRGTSGSLPMTGELFF.

The chain couples TRBV4-2 to TRBJ2-3; perhaps TRBD1 as D (6 bases). The CDR3 covers 12 residues. The germline gives CDR1 LGHNA, CDR2 YNFKEQ. Deletions cut 11 bases from V and 0 bases from J, with 9 bases between. The CDR3 sequence is CAARGSTDTQYF. CDR3 bases: TGTGCCGCCAGGGGCAGCACAGATACGCAGTATTTT.

CDR3 residues: CASSVDNNYEQYF. DNA for the CDR3: TGTGCCAGCAGTGTGGACAACAACTACGAGCAGTACTTC. J is TRBJ2-7 and V is TRBV7-9; possibly TRBD1 for D (5 bases). From germline, CDR1 is SEHNR and CDR2 FQNEAQ (reference sequence). This CDR3 has 13 residues. Trimming left V 6 bases short and J 3 bases short, with 12 bases between.